These 10 T cell receptor beta chains share one sample of origin, sequenced in a study of memory CD4+ T cells and cytomegalovirus serostatus. Assay used: immunoSEQ multiplex PCR; TCRdb lists only in-frame clones, some missing. The repertoire includes tens of thousands of clones, approximately 81% of them detected once, and 1.1% sits in the top ten. Single viable CD3+CD4+CD8-CD45RO+ cells were sorted as the memory CD4+ T cells. Material for sequencing was memory CD4+ T cells from blood. The receptors come from an adult in good health and CMV-seronegative.

J is TRBJ2-2 and V is TRBV9; no definite D call. The CDR3 is 14 residues long. Germline-derived CDR1 and CDR2 are SGDLS and YYNGEE. The V and J ends lost 0 bases and 2 bases respectively, with 5 bases between them. The CDR3 loop is CASSVGHNTGELFF. DNA of the CDR3: TGTGCCAGCAGCGTAGGACACAACACCGGGGAGCTGTTTTTT.

Written as DNA, the CDR3 is TGTGCCAGCAGGGACCGGACGGGGGATGAAAAACTGTTTTTT. This gives the protein CASRDRTGDEKLFF. J is TRBJ1-4 and V is TRBV7-9; the D gene is possibly TRBD1 (5 bases). Germline CDR1 SEHNR, CDR2 FQNEAQ (reference sequence). This CDR3 has 14 amino acids. V was pared by 6 bases and J by 6 bases, with 14 bases between.

V is TRBV7-2 and J is TRBJ1-1, with D possibly matching TRBD1 (5 bases). V lost 2 bases and J lost 4, with 11 bases in between. The CDR3 runs to 14 residues. In germline, CDR1 is SGHTA, CDR2 FQGNSA. This chain's CDR3 is CASSLLGVSTEAFF. DNA for the CDR3: TGTGCCAGCAGCTTACTAGGGGTGAGCACTGAAGCTTTCTTT.

This clone was picked up one time. CDR3 DNA sequence: TGTGCCAGCAGCTTAAGGCAGGACAGCTCCTACAATGAGCAGTTCTTC. This translates into CASSLRQDSSYNEQFF. The chain joins TRBV11-2 to TRBJ2-1; D possibly corresponds to TRBD1 (6 bases). The CDR3 loop spans 16 amino acids. In germline, CDR1 is SGHAT, CDR2 FQNNGV. Trimming took off 2 bases at V and 0 bases at J, with 11 bases between the two ends.

This sequence joins TRBV9 and TRBJ2-7, with a tentative D call TRBD1 (7 bases). Germline CDR1 is SGDLS and CDR2 is YYNGEE. The CDR3 has 16 residues. V shed 3 bases and J shed 1 base, with 17 bases lying between them. The CDR3 loop is CASSGRPGDSSYEQYF. The CDR3, as DNA: TGTGCCAGCAGCGGCCGGCCGGGGGACAGTTCCTACGAGCAGTACTTC. Combining the CDR3 with reference TRBV9 and TRBJ2-7 gives the whole variable domain DSGVTQTPKHLITATGQRVTLRCSPRSGDLSVYWYQQSLDQGLQFLIQYYNGEERAKGNILERFSAQQFPDLHSELNLSSLELGDSALYFCASSGRPGDSSYEQYFGPGTRLTVT.

This clone was picked up one time. The gene calls are TRBV11-2 and TRBJ2-7; 9 bases align to TRBD2. This CDR3 region has 14 residues. V was pared by 6 bases and J by 3 bases, with 6 bases of the junction left unmatched. Germline loops: CDR1 SGHAT, CDR2 FQNNGV. CDR3 sequence: CASSSLAGFYEQYF. The CDR3 DNA is TGTGCCAGCAGTTCGCTAGCGGGGTTCTACGAGCAGTACTTC. Variable domain in full (rest from reference TRBV11-2 and TRBJ2-7): EAGVAQSPRYKIIEKRQSVAFWCNPISGHATLYWYQQILGQGPKLLIQFQNNGVVDDSQLPKDRFSAERLKGVDSTLKIQPAKLEDSAVYLCASSSLAGFYEQYFGPGTRLTVT.

The chain is built from TRBV6-1 and TRBJ2-5; D gene ambiguous. The CDR3 contains 12 residues. The V end was cut by 5 bases, the J end by 5 bases, with 9 bases between. Germline V gene sequence: CDR1 MNHNS, CDR2 SASEGT. CDR3 protein: CASSRGWETQYF. DNA for the CDR3: TGTGCCAGCAGTAGAGGTTGGGAGACCCAGTACTTC.

This chain links TRBV2 with TRBJ1-4; D ambiguous. Germline CDR1 SNHLY, CDR2 FYNNEI. Between the trimmed V and J ends, which lost 6 bases and 0 bases, there was a span of 11 bases. This CDR3 has 15 residues. The DNA of the CDR3 is TGTGCCAGCAGGAGGACGGGCGCAACTAATGAAAAACTGTTTTTT. It codes for CASRRTGATNEKLFF.

The chain recombines TRBV5-4 with TRBJ2-1; 12 positions agree with TRBD2. J lost 9 bases, V lost 1 base, and 5 bases had no gene match. The CDR3 totals 15 residues. Germline CDR1 reads SGHNT; CDR2 reads YYREEE (reference sequence). CDR3 sequence reads: CASSLRASGGAEQFF. DNA of the CDR3: TGTGCCAGCAGCTTGAGGGCTAGCGGGGGGGCTGAGCAGTTCTTC.

This clone was counted only a few times. This chain joins TRBV2 and TRBJ2-2; D unclear. The ends were cut back, 4 bases at V and 4 bases at J, with 10 bases in the middle. CDR1 and CDR2 (germline): SNHLY, FYNNEI. The CDR3 totals 14 residues. CDR3 bases: TGTGCCAGCAGTGTCCTCTCCTTCACCGGGGAGCTGTTTTTT. Protein: CASSVLSFTGELFF.